This is a list of T cell receptor delta chains from one sample in a study of γδ T cells in repeated Plasmodium falciparum infection. TCRdb re-called the multiplex PCR reads using CATT. This table has tens of thousands of delta-chain clones, 1.7% appearing once. The sequenced material came from gamma-delta T cells from blood. These TCRs come from a pool of human donors (malaria-infected and uninfected, not separated). CDR3s include the opening cysteine and the closing phenylalanine or tryptophan. D genes are given only for firm matches. A row's size may be missing; if present it is once, few, many or a size class.

V gene: TRDV1; clone size: few; J gene: TRDJ1; D gene: NA; CDR3 protein: CALGTQVPSGGGYTDKLIF; CDR3 DNA: TGTGCTCTTGGGACCCAAGTCCCTTCGGGAGGGGGGTACACCGATAAACTCATCTTT
V gene: TRDV1; clone size: medium-sized; J gene: TRDJ1; D gene: TRDD3; CDR3 protein: CALAFGGYTDKLIF; CDR3 DNA: TGTGCTCTTGCGTTTGGGGGATACACCGATAAACTCATCTTT
V gene: TRDV1; clone size: many; J gene: TRDJ1; D gene: NA; CDR3 protein: CALGERSFPPGTSGDKLIF; CDR3 DNA: TGTGCTCTTGGGGAACGAAGCTTCCCGCCCGGGACATCGGGCGATAAACTCATCTTT
V gene: TRDV2; clone size: medium-sized; J gene: TRDJ1; D gene: TRDD3; CDR3 protein: CACEPAAKWGRDKLIF; CDR3 DNA: TGTGCCTGTGAACCTGCGGCCAAATGGGGGAGAGATAAACTCATCTTT
V gene: TRDV1; clone size: many; J gene: TRDJ4; D gene: NA; CDR3 protein: CALGKIRRPSYWGYAGPLIF; CDR3 DNA: TGTGCTCTTGGGAAGATCCGGAGGCCTTCCTATTGGGGATACGCGGGACCCCTGATCTTT
V gene: TRDV1; clone size: NA; J gene: TRDJ1; D gene: NA; CDR3 protein: CALGELMSFLATGGLNTDKLIF; CDR3 DNA: TGTGCTCTTGGGGAACTAATGTCCTTCCTTGCAACTGGGGGCCTAAACACCGATAAACTCATCTTT
V gene: TRDV1; clone size: many; J gene: TRDJ1; D gene: TRDD3; CDR3 protein: CAVVYWGELYTDKLIF; CDR3 DNA: TGTGCTGTAGTTTACTGGGGGGAACTTTACACCGATAAACTCATCTTT
V gene: TRDV1; clone size: many; J gene: TRDJ1; D gene: NA; CDR3 protein: CALGELPYRPGYSANYWVQDLKLIF; CDR3 DNA: TGTGCTCTTGGGGAACTTCCCTACCGCCCAGGATATTCCGCGAATTACTGGGTTCAGGATCTTAAACTCATCTTT
V gene: TRDV2; clone size: many; J gene: TRDJ1; D gene: TRDD3; CDR3 protein: CACDTTGGWPGTDKLIF; CDR3 DNA: TGTGCCTGTGACACTACTGGGGGATGGCCTGGCACCGATAAACTCATCTTT
V gene: TRDV1; clone size: many; J gene: TRDJ2; D gene: NA; CDR3 protein: CALGEPLARARSALTAQLFF; CDR3 DNA: TGTGCTCTTGGGGAACCCCTAGCGCGGGCCCGGTCGGCTTTGACAGCACAACTCTTCTTT
V gene: TRDV2; clone size: many; J gene: TRDJ1; D gene: TRDD3; CDR3 protein: CACDTVGDTLRGKLIF; CDR3 DNA: TGTGCCTGTGACACCGTGGGGGATACCCTTAGAGGGAAACTCATCTTT
V gene: TRAV38-2/DV8; clone size: medium-sized; J gene: TRDJ1; D gene: TRDD3; CDR3 protein: CAYRSSGVCTGGPANTDKLIF; CDR3 DNA: TGTGCTTATAGGAGCTCCGGGGTGTGTACTGGGGGACCCGCCAACACCGATAAACTCATCTTT
V gene: TRDV1; clone size: many; J gene: TRDJ1; D gene: NA; CDR3 protein: CALGAGGASFCGDRAKLIF; CDR3 DNA: TGTGCTCTTGGGGCCGGGGGCGCTTCCTTTTGTGGGGATAGGGCTAAACTCATCTTT
V gene: TRDV1; clone size: many; J gene: TRDJ1; D gene: NA; CDR3 protein: CALGDPSYLRGYGLYTDKLIF; CDR3 DNA: TGTGCTCTTGGGGACCCTTCCTACCTAAGGGGATACGGGCTCTACACCGATAAACTCATCTTT
V gene: TRDV3; clone size: NA; J gene: TRDJ1; D gene: NA; CDR3 protein: CAFVGPSPILESPGATDKLIF; CDR3 DNA: TGTGCCTTTGTGGGACCCTCCCCAATCCTCGAATCCCCCGGAGCCACCGATAAACTCATCTTT
V gene: TRDV1; clone size: many; J gene: TRDJ1; D gene: NA; CDR3 protein: CALGEPTVLLTRLTNTDKLIF; CDR3 DNA: TGTGCTCTTGGGGAACCGACCGTCCTCCTTACGAGGCTAACGAACACCGATAAACTCATCTTT
V gene: TRDV1; clone size: medium-sized; J gene: TRDJ1; D gene: TRDD3; CDR3 protein: CALGDPESPYWGMFDKLIF; CDR3 DNA: TGTGCTCTTGGGGATCCCGAATCTCCTTACTGGGGGATGTTTGATAAACTCATCTTT
V gene: TRDV1; clone size: medium-sized; J gene: TRDJ1; D gene: NA; CDR3 protein: CAIGDRGVWSFPLGQGVPRTDKLIF; CDR3 DNA: TGTGCTATTGGGGACAGAGGAGTTTGGTCCTTCCCACTGGGGCAAGGGGTTCCACGCACCGATAAACTCATCTTT
V gene: TRDV1; clone size: many; J gene: TRDJ1; D gene: TRDD3; CDR3 protein: CALGEINGGYGYADKLIF; CDR3 DNA: TGTGCTCTTGGGGAAATAAATGGGGGATACGGGTACGCCGATAAACTCATCTTT
V gene: TRDV3; clone size: many; J gene: TRDJ1; D gene: NA; CDR3 protein: CACNTPCTDTDKLIF; CDR3 DNA: TGTGCCTGCAACACCCCTTGCACCGACACCGATAAACTCATCTTT
V gene: TRDV1; clone size: medium-sized; J gene: TRDJ1; D gene: NA; CDR3 protein: CALGGIPRFRYTDKLIF; CDR3 DNA: TGTGCTCTTGGGGGTATTCCTCGGTTCCGTTACACCGATAAACTCATCTTT
V gene: TRDV1; clone size: many; J gene: TRDJ1; D gene: TRDD3; CDR3 protein: CALGEHVISSNWGALEYTDKLIF; CDR3 DNA: TGTGCTCTTGGGGAACATGTTATCTCATCCAACTGGGGGGCCCTGGAGTACACCGATAAACTCATCTTT
V gene: TRDV1; clone size: many; J gene: TRDJ1; D gene: TRDD3; CDR3 protein: CALGEPLLLGEITDKLIF; CDR3 DNA: TGTGCTCTTGGGGAACCACTCCTACTGGGGGAAATAACCGATAAACTCATCTTT
V gene: TRDV1; clone size: medium-sized; J gene: TRDJ1; D gene: NA; CDR3 protein: CALGELSFPLLFRSYTDKLIF; CDR3 DNA: TGTGCTCTTGGGGAACTTTCTTTCCCCCTGCTATTCCGCTCTTACACCGATAAACTCATCTTT
V gene: TRDV1; clone size: medium-sized; J gene: TRDJ1; D gene: NA; CDR3 protein: CALGGIPVIVADKLIF; CDR3 DNA: TGTGCTCTTGGGGGAATTCCCGTTATTGTGGCCGATAAACTCATCTTT
V gene: TRDV1; clone size: many; J gene: TRDJ4; D gene: TRDD3; CDR3 protein: CALGDSPVQGYTIARPLIF; CDR3 DNA: TGTGCTCTTGGGGATTCGCCAGTCCAGGGATACACAATCGCCAGACCCCTGATCTTT
V gene: TRDV1; clone size: many; J gene: TRDJ1; D gene: TRDD3; CDR3 protein: CALGELEGPTYANWGEYTDKLIF; CDR3 DNA: TGTGCTCTTGGGGAACTAGAAGGTCCTACGTATGCTAACTGGGGGGAGTACACCGATAAACTCATCTTT
V gene: TRDV1; clone size: many; J gene: TRDJ1; D gene: TRDD3; CDR3 protein: CALGELVASPNTGGLLTYTDKLIF; CDR3 DNA: TGTGCTCTTGGGGAACTAGTCGCTTCCCCTAATACTGGGGGACTCTTAACGTACACCGATAAACTCATCTTT
V gene: TRAV36/DV7; clone size: many; J gene: TRDJ1; D gene: NA; CDR3 protein: CAFDASPYTDKLIF; CDR3 DNA: TGTGCCTTCGATGCGTCTCCTTACACCGATAAACTCATCTTT
V gene: TRDV1; clone size: many; J gene: TRDJ1; D gene: TRDD3; CDR3 protein: CALGAPSLLGDTGEADKLIF; CDR3 DNA: TGTGCTCTTGGGGCCCCTTCTCTACTGGGGGATACCGGGGAGGCCGATAAACTCATCTTT
V gene: TRDV1; clone size: medium-sized; J gene: TRDJ1; D gene: TRDD3; CDR3 protein: CALGLTFLSVLGDNPTDKLIF; CDR3 DNA: TGTGCTCTTGGGCTAACCTTCCTATCCGTACTGGGGGATAATCCCACCGATAAACTCATCTTT
V gene: TRDV2; clone size: many; J gene: TRDJ1; D gene: TRDD3; CDR3 protein: CACDTIGGGYDQNTDKLIF; CDR3 DNA: TGTGCCTGTGACACGATCGGTGGGGGATACGACCAGAACACCGATAAACTCATCTTT
V gene: TRDV1; clone size: many; J gene: TRDJ4; D gene: TRDD3; CDR3 protein: CALGEPSVPMYWGPARPLIF; CDR3 DNA: TGTGCTCTTGGGGAACCGTCCGTTCCCATGTACTGGGGGCCGGCCAGACCCCTGATCTTT
V gene: TRDV3; clone size: many; J gene: TRDJ1; D gene: TRDD2; CDR3 protein: CAFTRFLDSSTDKLIF; CDR3 DNA: TGTGCCTTTACCCGCTTCCTAGACAGCTCCACCGATAAACTCATCTTT
V gene: TRDV1; clone size: many; J gene: TRDJ1; D gene: TRDD2; CDR3 protein: CALGDLPKRLPTQCYTDKLIF; CDR3 DNA: TGTGCTCTTGGGGATCTACCCAAGCGACTTCCTACACAGTGTTACACCGATAAACTCATCTTT
V gene: TRDV1; clone size: many; J gene: TRDJ1; D gene: TRDD3; CDR3 protein: CALGEPYWGIRGKLIF; CDR3 DNA: TGTGCTCTTGGGGAACCCTACTGGGGGATACGAGGTAAACTCATCTTT
V gene: TRDV1; clone size: many; J gene: TRDJ1; D gene: TRDD3; CDR3 protein: CALGELSPPTGGYLLIF; CDR3 DNA: TGTGCTCTTGGGGAACTCTCCCCCCCTACTGGGGGATACTTACTCATCTTT
V gene: TRDV1; clone size: many; J gene: TRDJ1; D gene: TRDD3; CDR3 protein: CALGVFSWGMDKLIF; CDR3 DNA: TGTGCTCTTGGGGTCTTCTCCTGGGGGATGGATAAACTCATCTTT
V gene: TRAV38-2/DV8; clone size: medium-sized; J gene: TRDJ1; D gene: TRDD3; CDR3 protein: CAYRSTARGISSDKLIF; CDR3 DNA: TGTGCTTATAGGAGCACCGCCCGGGGGATATCGTCCGATAAACTCATCTTT
V gene: TRDV1; clone size: many; J gene: TRDJ1; D gene: TRDD3; CDR3 protein: CAIGELVARWGIDRYTDKLIF; CDR3 DNA: TGTGCTATTGGGGAACTAGTTGCAAGGTGGGGGATAGATAGGTACACCGATAAACTCATCTTT
V gene: TRDV1; clone size: medium-sized; J gene: TRDJ1; D gene: NA; CDR3 protein: CALGELAALPPGDKLIF; CDR3 DNA: TGTGCTCTTGGGGAACTAGCCGCTCTACCTCCCGGTGATAAACTCATCTTT
V gene: TRDV3; clone size: many; J gene: TRDJ1; D gene: NA; CDR3 protein: CAATGLPPQIRSRNDKLIF; CDR3 DNA: TGTGCCGCCACTGGGCTCCCTCCCCAGATACGGTCACGGAACGATAAACTCATCTTT
V gene: TRDV1; clone size: medium-sized; J gene: TRDJ1; D gene: NA; CDR3 protein: CALGETSPSLGPPDKLIF; CDR3 DNA: TGTGCTCTTGGGGAAACGAGCCCTTCGCTGGGGCCCCCCGATAAACTCATCTTT
V gene: TRDV1; clone size: many; J gene: TRDJ1; D gene: TRDD3; CDR3 protein: CALGELGPTTYWGIPRNLLNPRADKLIF; CDR3 DNA: TGTGCTCTTGGGGAACTAGGGCCTACTACCTACTGGGGGATACCCCGTAATCTGCTAAATCCGAGGGCCGATAAACTCATCTTT
V gene: TRDV1; clone size: many; J gene: TRDJ1; D gene: TRDD3; CDR3 protein: CALGEPTWASTGGPHDKLIF; CDR3 DNA: TGTGCTCTTGGGGAACCAACATGGGCTAGTACTGGGGGACCCCACGATAAACTCATCTTT
V gene: TRDV1; clone size: medium-sized; J gene: TRDJ1; D gene: NA; CDR3 protein: CALGEQAYVYPWVIADKLIF; CDR3 DNA: TGTGCTCTTGGGGAACAGGCCTACGTCTATCCCTGGGTGATAGCCGATAAACTCATCTTT
V gene: TRDV1; clone size: many; J gene: TRDJ1; D gene: NA; CDR3 protein: CALWELPTPLPSAYTDKLIF; CDR3 DNA: TGTGCTCTTTGGGAATTACCTACCCCTTTGCCTTCGGCCTACACCGATAAACTCATCTTT
V gene: TRDV1; clone size: many; J gene: TRDJ2; D gene: TRDD3; CDR3 protein: CALGELFCGPSYWGIHGISAQLFF; CDR3 DNA: TGTGCTCTTGGGGAACTATTCTGCGGGCCTTCGTACTGGGGGATACACGGTATTTCAGCACAACTCTTCTTT
V gene: TRAV38-2/DV8; clone size: many; J gene: TRDJ1; D gene: TRDD3; CDR3 protein: CAYRSPFSVLGDTFAYTDKLIF; CDR3 DNA: TGTGCTTATAGGAGCCCGTTTAGTGTACTGGGGGATACTTTCGCCTACACCGATAAACTCATCTTT
V gene: TRDV1; clone size: few; J gene: TRDJ1; D gene: NA; CDR3 protein: CALGAPFLLLGGPTSLIF; CDR3 DNA: TGTGCTCTTGGGGCGCCCTTCCTCCTCTTGGGGGGACCTACATCACTCATCTTT
V gene: TRDV2; clone size: large; J gene: TRDJ1; D gene: TRDD3; CDR3 protein: CACDTVSGIRNTDKLIF; CDR3 DNA: TGTGCCTGTGACACCGTCTCCGGGATACGAAACACCGATAAACTCATCTTT
V gene: TRDV1; clone size: many; J gene: TRDJ1; D gene: TRDD3; CDR3 protein: CALGEPSVKAFRSEQLGDTWYTDKLIF; CDR3 DNA: TGTGCTCTTGGGGAACCATCAGTTAAAGCGTTTAGGAGCGAACAACTGGGGGATACCTGGTACACCGATAAACTCATCTTT
V gene: TRDV1; clone size: medium-sized; J gene: TRDJ1; D gene: NA; CDR3 protein: CALGELLFAYVVPQYTDKLIF; CDR3 DNA: TGTGCTCTTGGGGAACTACTATTCGCCTACGTTGTTCCGCAGTACACCGATAAACTCATCTTT
V gene: TRDV1; clone size: few; J gene: TRDJ1; D gene: TRDD2; CDR3 protein: CALGEHCCRPSYSYEGYTDKLIF; CDR3 DNA: TGTGCTCTTGGGGAACATTGTTGTAGGCCTTCCTACTCCTACGAGGGATACACCGATAAACTCATCTTT